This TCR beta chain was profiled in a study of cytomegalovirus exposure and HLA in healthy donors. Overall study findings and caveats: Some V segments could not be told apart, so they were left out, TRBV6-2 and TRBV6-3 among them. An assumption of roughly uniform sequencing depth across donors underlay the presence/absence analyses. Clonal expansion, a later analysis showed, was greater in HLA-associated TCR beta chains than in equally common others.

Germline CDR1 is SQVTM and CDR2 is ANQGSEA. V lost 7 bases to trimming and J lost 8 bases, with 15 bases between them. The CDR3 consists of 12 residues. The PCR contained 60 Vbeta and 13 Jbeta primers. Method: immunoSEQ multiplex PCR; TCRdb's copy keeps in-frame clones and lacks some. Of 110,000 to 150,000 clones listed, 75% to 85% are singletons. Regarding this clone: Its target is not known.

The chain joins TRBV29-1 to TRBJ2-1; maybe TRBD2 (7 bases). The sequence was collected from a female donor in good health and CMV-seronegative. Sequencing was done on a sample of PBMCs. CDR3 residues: CSANGGAYEQFF. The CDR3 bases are TGCAGCGCCAATGGGGGGGCCTATGAGCAGTTCTTC.